This T cell receptor beta chain was captured by sequencing in a study of T cell clonotyping in hematopoietic cell transplantation (dated by TCRdb to about 2021). The study in broad terms: The study collected 130 or so blood samples from approximately 40 consecutive transplant recipients and their related donors. Recruitment of patients ran from September 2015 to early 2017, and follow-up continued until late 2020 or until death. General conclusions and limits of the study: Broader TCR repertoire diversity after transplant was predicted by Inverse Simpson Index values from donors and from recipients before transplant. Recipient TCR diversity fell after transplant, with pathologically expanded clonotypes rising progressively from day 30 to day 180. The sample size was limited, and CD4 and CD8 repertoire contributions could not be separated because cells were not sorted. Recipient repertoires showed only a small fraction of overlap with donor repertoires, and over 95% appeared de novo at the given depth.

The germline V gene encodes CDR1 LGHNA and CDR2 YSLEER. The junction shows trimming of 0 bases on V and 10 bases on J, plus 15 bases between the germline ends. From the cysteine up to the phenylalanine, the CDR3 has a length of 14 residues. Only CDR3 DNA remains: 42 bases, in frame from the first base. This clone was seen only once. What antigen it recognizes has not been identified. No base-level quality is on record; no much larger clone is a single base apart. The sample's time point label is to be understood as: 30 days after allo-HCT. Blood samples were obtained from recipients approximately 28 days before transplant and at days 30, 100 and 180 after transplant. Using Nuclei Lysis Solution, genomic DNA was extracted from unfractionated peripheral blood mononuclear cells that were either fresh or cryopreserved. The immunoSEQ assay, a bias-controlled multiplex PCR with V- and J-specific primers, was used to amplify TCR beta CDR3 regions from genomic DNA. In a second PCR step, the CDR3 amplicons were tagged with a proprietary barcode plus Illumina adapter sequences. An Illumina MiSeq instrument was used for sequencing of the CDR3 libraries. From the authors' description of their analysis: Export and quality control were handled in immunoSEQ Analyzer 3.0, while downstream analyses relied on R Bioconductor and Immunarch. Repertoire metrics were calculated using only productive rearrangements within the normalized downsampled data set. In the normalized cohort, a clonotype counted as pathologically expanded if the clonotype was larger than 5 templates. The Inverse Simpson Index was used to measure repertoire diversity. To capture all clonotypes, CMV-specificity analyses were performed on the non-normalized data set. TCRdb took this table from immuneACCESS and kept in-frame rearrangements with V and J called. Such tables lack part of the clones; where checked against another copy, unresolved V genes explain under half of the gap, and the rest is unexplained. V and J calls and clone size follow that table, whereas D and trimming were derived from the DNA. The sample table contains 6,200 or so clones; only one count was recorded for around 35% of them. The ten largest clones take up roughly a fifth of the sample.

Sequences were derived from peripheral blood mononuclear cells, sampled 30 days after allogeneic stem cell transplant. The chain is made from TRBV4-3 and TRBJ1-1; TRBD1 could be the D gene, as 5 bases match. The source of this sequence is a female patient between 55 and 75 years old who had an allogeneic stem cell transplant, so the T cells may come from the graft donor. Some clones in this sample may be carry-over from other donors' samples. The base sequence is TGCGCCAGCAGCCAAGAGGGCGGCAGCGGGGGAGCTTTCTTT. This yields the protein CASSQEGGSGGAFF.